The rows below give T cell receptor beta chains drawn from one sample of a study of early T cells in non-severe SARS-CoV-2 infection. TCRdb used MiXCR to reprocess the 5' RACE reads, holding one entry per CDR3 protein. The sample shows roughly 110,000 distinct CDR3 sequences, over 8.5% of them seen only once. Sequencing was performed on whole blood. The receptors shown here come from an adult who was a healthcare worker with PCR-confirmed SARS-CoV-2 infection or an uninfected control (not recorded which). Both conserved end residues are part of each CDR3. D genes are given only for firm matches. Part of the rows lack a size; the others show once, few, many or a class for expanded clones.

abundance	v_gene	d_gene	j_gene	CDR3nt	CDR3aa
many	TRBV10-3	NA	TRBJ2-5	TGTGCCATCAGTCCTACGGGACCACAAGAGACCCAGTACTTC	CAISPTGPQETQYF
NA	TRBV20-1	NA	TRBJ2-3	TGCAGTGCTAGAGGAGGGGACTTAACTAGCACAGATACGCAGTATTTT	CSARGGDLTSTDTQYF
few	TRBV6-5	NA	TRBJ1-4	TGTGCCAGCAGTAGTAAGCGGGGAGGGAAACTGTTTTTT	CASSSKRGGKLFF
few	TRBV7-6	TRBD2	TRBJ2-7	TGTGCCAGCAGCCAAACTAGCGGCTACGAGCAGTACTTC	CASSQTSGYEQYF
NA	TRBV18	TRBD2	TRBJ2-3	TGTGCCAGCTCACCGATTAGCGGGAGTGGCGCAGATACGCAGTATTTT	CASSPISGSGADTQYF
few	TRBV6-5	NA	TRBJ2-3	TGTGCCAGCAGCCTTCGGGGTTGGAGAGATACGCAGTATTTT	CASSLRGWRDTQYF
NA	TRBV6-1	NA	TRBJ2-1	TGTGCCAGCGCATGGGGGTCTTTTCGCTATGAGCAGTTCTTC	CASAWGSFRYEQFF
many	TRBV20-1	NA	TRBJ2-7	TGCAGTGTCGACAGGTGGATCACCTACGAGCAGTACTTC	CSVDRWITYEQYF
NA	TRBV6-2/TRBV6-3	TRBD2	TRBJ2-1	TGTGCCAGCACCCACACTAGCGGGAGTGTCAATGAGCAGTTCTTC	CASTHTSGSVNEQFF
NA	TRBV6-2/TRBV6-3	TRBD2	TRBJ2-5	TGTGCCAGCAGGCTAGCGGGACAAGAGACCCAGTACTTC	CASRLAGQETQYF
many	TRBV13	NA	TRBJ2-5	TGTGCCAGCAGCTTAGCGCGGACAGAGCAAGAGACCCAGTACTTC	CASSLARTEQETQYF
NA	TRBV5-1	NA	TRBJ2-5	TGCGCCAGCAGCTCGTCGCTCGGGTCGCGAGAGACCCAGTACTTC	CASSSSLGSRETQYF
many	TRBV28	NA	TRBJ2-7	TGTGCCAGCAGATCCTCTGACGCGGCTCGGGCTTACGAGCAGTACTTC	CASRSSDAARAYEQYF
many	TRBV20-1	NA	TRBJ2-7	TGCAGTGCTAGTTTAGGGGACCCCTACGAGCAGTACTTC	CSASLGDPYEQYF
many	TRBV25-1	NA	TRBJ1-5	TGTGCCAGCAGGGAGGGTTCGAGCAATCAGCCCCAGCATTTT	CASREGSSNQPQHF
NA	TRBV3-1	NA	TRBJ2-3	TGTGCCAGCAGCCAGCCCGCGAAGACGCAGTATTTT	CASSQPAKTQYF
few	TRBV28	TRBD2	TRBJ2-7	TGTGCCATCCAGACTAGCGGGAGGGCCCAAGGGAACGAGCAGTACTTC	CAIQTSGRAQGNEQYF
many	TRBV10-2	TRBD1	TRBJ1-6	TGCGCCAGCAGTGAGCAGGGGGCGTCAAATTCACCCCTCCACTTT	CASSEQGASNSPLHF
many	TRBV7-2	NA	TRBJ1-1	TGTGCCAGCAGCCAAGAGAATGGAGGCACTGAAGCTTTCTTT	CASSQENGGTEAFF
many	TRBV5-4	TRBD1	TRBJ2-3	TGTGCCAGCAGCTTCGCGGTCCCTCTGCTGTGGGACAGGGGGTGCACAGATACGCAGTATTTT	CASSFAVPLLWDRGCTDTQYF
NA	TRBV28	NA	TRBJ1-6	TGTGCCAGCAGTTTATCTGACTCACCCCTCCACTTT	CASSLSDSPLHF
many	TRBV3-1	TRBD2	TRBJ2-7	TGTGCCAGCAGCCGGGGGAGCGGGAGGGCCCCCTACGAGCAGTACTTC	CASSRGSGRAPYEQYF
NA	TRBV4-3	NA	TRBJ2-3	TGCGCCAGCAGCCTTAGGACAGTCAGCACAGATACGCAGTATTTT	CASSLRTVSTDTQYF
few	TRBV29-1	NA	TRBJ2-5	TGCAGCGTTGAGTTGCTAGCGAAACAAGAGACCCAGTACTTC	CSVELLAKQETQYF
many	TRBV3-1	NA	TRBJ2-3	TGTGCCAGCAGCGGGGTATCCACAGATACGCAGTATTTT	CASSGVSTDTQYF
many	TRBV7-2	NA	TRBJ2-7	TGTGCCAGCAGCTTAGGGGGACCGAGCTACGAGCAGTACTTC	CASSLGGPSYEQYF